The 15 T cell receptor beta chains listed next were all sequenced from one sample in a study of T cell changes during pregnancy in multiple sclerosis. Sequencing used immunoSEQ multiplex PCR; TCRdb keeps in-frame clones, though not all of them. Of about 13,000 clones listed, about nine tenths are singletons. The sample was CD8+ T cells from peripheral blood mononuclear cells, taken in the first trimester of pregnancy. These receptors all stem from a female donor with multiple sclerosis, enrolled in a pregnancy study.

The chain couples TRBV7-9 to TRBJ2-1, with 7 nucleotides matching TRBD2. The CDR3 is made up of 15 amino acids. The junction had 18 bases not matched to a gene; V was cut back by 4 bases and J by 15 bases. CDR1 and CDR2 from the germline V gene are SEHNR and FQNEAQ (reference sequence). Here the CDR3 reads CASSSRGRTSKVRFF. CDR3 sequence (DNA): TGTGCCAGCAGCTCCCGGGGCCGGACTAGTAAGGTTCGGTTCTTC.

The chain employs TRBV6-1 and TRBJ2-7, with 10 bases identical to TRBD1. Trimming removed 6 bases from V and 2 bases from J; junction bases left unmatched: 4. Germline-derived CDR1 and CDR2 are MNHNS and SASEGT. The CDR3 is 14 residues long. Here the CDR3 reads CASRDRGYAYEQYF. CDR3 in DNA: TGTGCCAGCAGGGACAGGGGGTACGCCTACGAGCAGTACTTC.

V and J are TRBV15 and TRBJ1-5; 8 bases match TRBD1. Per germline, CDR1 LNHNV and CDR2 YYDKDF (reference sequence). With 4 bases clipped from V and 6 bases from J, the junction kept 8 bases outside the gene matches. The CDR3 is made up of 15 amino acids. The CDR3 sequence: CATSNRQGSRQPQHF. As DNA, the CDR3 is TGTGCCACCAGCAACCGACAGGGGAGTCGTCAGCCCCAGCATTTT.

The chain is built from TRBV5-1 and TRBJ2-1; 10 bases are a match to TRBD1. Per the germline V gene, CDR1 is SGHRS and CDR2 is YFSETQ. The CDR3 runs 14 residues. The ends lost 8 bases at V and 10 bases at J; junction bases unmatched: 12. CDR3 sequence: CASFSGQGIGEQFF. The CDR3, as DNA: TGCGCCAGTTTTTCGGGACAGGGGATCGGAGAGCAGTTCTTC.

By sample fraction, this clone is medium-sized (0.01 to 0.1%). This chain uses TRBV7-9 with TRBJ2-5; 9 bases match TRBD2. The CDR3 consists of 17 residues. The germline CDR1 and CDR2 sequences are SEHNR and FQNEAQ (reference sequence). With V trimmed by 4 bases and J by 0 bases, 9 bases remained unmatched. The DNA of the CDR3 is TGTGCCAGCAGCTCCGGGGTAGCGGGGGAGTACCAAGAGACCCAGTACTTC. Amino acid sequence: CASSSGVAGEYQETQYF.

The chain recombines TRBV10-3 with TRBJ2-1, with 10 positions matching TRBD2. V lost 4 bases to trimming and J lost 5 bases; unmatched junction nucleotides: 5. In germline, CDR1 is ENHRY, CDR2 SYGVKD. The CDR3 contains 15 residues. CDR3 DNA: TGTGCCATCAGTGTTCGAGCGGGGGGGAACAATGAGCAGTTCTTC. Translating it yields CAISVRAGGNNEQFF.

The chain is built from TRBV7-9 and TRBJ1-2, with 10 bases identical to TRBD1. The CDR3 is 16 residues long. After removal of 10 bases from V and 2 bases from J, the junction contained 13 bases not matched to a gene. In germline, CDR1 is SEHNR, CDR2 FQNEAQ (reference sequence). The CDR3, as DNA: TGTGCCACCTCCGGGACAGGGGCGTTGTGGAACTATGGCTACACCTTC. Protein: CATSGTGALWNYGYTF.

The chain employs TRBV27 and TRBJ1-2, with D possibly being TRBD1 (5 bases). V dropped 8 bases and J dropped 6 bases, with 19 bases sitting between them. CDR1 MNHEY and CDR2 SMNVEV come from the germline V gene (reference sequence). This CDR3 contains 14 residues. The CDR3, as DNA: TGTGCCAGCGGAATAGAGGCCCTCAGGGATGGCTACACCTTC. Translating gives CASGIEALRDGYTF.

The V and J genes are TRBV27 and TRBJ2-3; a possible D gene is TRBD2 (6 bases). The V end was cut by 1 base, the J end by 1 base, with 12 bases between. Looked up from germline, CDR1 is MNHEY and CDR2 is SMNVEV (reference sequence). The CDR3 sequence is 16 residues long. This CDR3 is CASSLLVRGGTDTQYF. CDR3 sequence (DNA): TGTGCCAGCAGTTTATTAGTGCGGGGAGGCACAGATACGCAGTATTTT.

This clone was seen a single time. CDR3 protein: CASSRRRDRGVQPQHF. CDR3 nucleotides: TGTGCCAGCAGCAGAAGAAGGGACAGGGGGGTTCAGCCCCAGCATTTT. V gene TRBV28 combines with J gene TRBJ1-5; 11 positions agree with TRBD1. CDR1 and CDR2 (germline): MDHEN, SYDVKM. The CDR3 spans 16 residues. The V and J ends lost 6 bases and 6 bases, in that order; junction bases with no gene match: 10.

The V gene is TRBV11-2, the J gene TRBJ1-1; 7 positions agree with TRBD1. The germline gives CDR1 SGHAT, CDR2 FQNNGV. V shed 5 bases and J 11 bases; nucleotides not matched to a gene: 14. CDR3 length equals 14 residues. CDR3 bases: TGTGCCAGCAGCATACCGGGACAGCTACCTTTTGCTTTCTTT. Protein sequence: CASSIPGQLPFAFF.

The V gene is TRBV4-2, the J gene TRBJ2-2, with a possible D match to TRBD1 (6 bases). CDR3 length: 15 amino acids. V was shortened by 5 bases and J by 1 base, with 11 bases between the two germline ends. Germline V lookup: CDR1 LGHNA, CDR2 YNFKEQ. CDR3 protein: CASSSRQENTGELFF. CDR3 sequence (DNA): TGTGCCAGCAGCTCCCGACAGGAGAACACCGGGGAGCTGTTTTTT.

The chain couples TRBV4-1 to TRBJ1-4; no reliable D call. Germline V lookup: CDR1 MGHRA, CDR2 YSYEKL. The CDR3 is 13 residues long. The V end was cut by 0 bases, the J end by 8 bases, with 7 bases between. CDR3 nucleotides: TGCGCCAGCAGCCAAGATATGCGGGAAAAACTGTTTTTT. The encoded protein is CASSQDMREKLFF.

The gene calls are TRBV7-9 and TRBJ2-1; TRBD2 agrees at 9 bases. There are 18 residues in the CDR3. CDR1 is SEHNR, CDR2 FQNEAQ, per germline (reference sequence). The junction had 17 bases not matched to a gene; V was cut back by 3 bases and J by 8 bases. The CDR3 sequence: CASSFPALGAGGRDEQFF. CDR3 nucleotide sequence: TGTGCCAGCAGCTTCCCCGCCTTAGGGGCGGGGGGGCGGGATGAGCAGTTCTTC.

This clone was recorded only once. The chain links TRBV2 to TRBJ1-2, with TRBD1 as a possible D gene (5 bases). Deletions cut 3 bases from V and 1 base from J, with 9 bases between. Germline V gene data show CDR1 as SNHLY and CDR2 as FYNNEI. The length of the CDR3 is 14 residues. CDR3 DNA sequence: TGTGCCAGCAGTGAGCGGGACGTTAACTATGGCTACACCTTC. Translating gives CASSERDVNYGYTF.